The rows below give T cell receptor beta chains drawn from one sample of a study of blood T cells in healthy people across ages. TCRdb itself ran the 5' RACE reads through MiXCR, one entry per CDR3 protein. The table shows some 1.4 million distinct CDR3 sequences, with 42% occurring only once. The sample taken for sequencing was blood. These receptors all stem from a woman younger than 35 in good health. CDR3s include the opening cysteine and the closing phenylalanine or tryptophan. The D gene is left open where the match is weak. Size is stated for part of the rows, as once, few or many counts, or as a class when the clone is expanded.

.	TRBJ1-2	14	.	TRBV14	CASSQVQTNYGYTF	TGTGCCAGCAGCCAAGTACAGACCAACTATGGCTACACCTTC
.	TRBJ2-5	13	TRBD1	TRBV29-1	CSVGTGVGETQYF	TGCAGCGTGGGGACAGGGGTAGGAGAGACCCAGTACTTC
many	TRBJ2-1	11	.	TRBV5-1	CASSSHNEQFF	TGCGCCAGCAGCTCCCACAATGAGCAGTTCTTC
.	TRBJ2-7	15	.	TRBV6-1	CASTLGPHIGNEQYF	TGTGCCAGCACGTTGGGGCCCCATATAGGGAACGAGCAGTACTTC
few	TRBJ2-5	15	.	TRBV5-1	CASSPGKGFQETQYF	TGCGCCAGCAGCCCCGGTAAGGGGTTTCAAGAGACCCAGTACTTC
.	TRBJ2-7	16	TRBD2	TRBV7-9	CASSSGLAGAPYEQYF	TGTGCCAGCAGCTCGGGACTAGCGGGAGCCCCCTACGAGCAGTACTTC
few	TRBJ2-1	15	TRBD2	TRBV28	CASSLRGSRDNEQFF	TGTGCCAGCAGTTTGCGGGGGAGCCGGGACAATGAGCAGTTCTTC
few	TRBJ2-1	15	.	TRBV18	CASSPLFGSYNEQFF	TGTGCCAGCTCACCGCTTTTTGGCTCCTACAATGAGCAGTTCTTC
.	TRBJ2-5	19	.	TRBV12-5	CASGLAPKFSGTHQETQYF	TGTGCTAGTGGTTTGGCCCCTAAGTTTAGCGGAACTCACCAAGAGACCCAGTACTTC
many	TRBJ2-5	12	.	TRBV12-3/TRBV12-4	CASSLSKGTQYF	TGTGCCAGCAGTTTATCAAAGGGGACCCAGTACTTC
.	TRBJ2-1	15	TRBD2	TRBV11-1	CASSSGTIYPTEQFF	TGTGCCAGCAGCTCGGGGACTATATACCCTACAGAGCAGTTCTTC
once	TRBJ2-3	16	.	TRBV24-1	CATSDLQSPSTDTQYF	TGTGCCACCAGTGATTTGCAGTCACCTAGCACAGATACGCAGTATTTT
.	TRBJ1-1	13	.	TRBV11-2	CASTGALNTEAFF	TGTGCCAGCACGGGGGCCTTGAACACTGAAGCTTTCTTT
.	TRBJ2-5	17	.	TRBV7-2	CASSLQASAGRQETQYF	TGTGCCAGCAGCTTACAAGCATCAGCAGGGCGCCAAGAGACCCAGTACTTC
.	TRBJ2-5	14	TRBD1	TRBV7-2	CASSSQGARETQYF	TGTGCCAGCAGCTCACAGGGGGCTCGGGAGACCCAGTACTTC
many	TRBJ2-5	13	TRBD2	TRBV10-3	CAIRGTSQETQYF	TGTGCCATCAGAGGGACTAGCCAAGAGACCCAGTACTTC
few	TRBJ2-7	13	.	TRBV6-5	CASSYATGYEQYF	TGTGCCAGCAGTTACGCGACAGGCTACGAGCAGTACTTC
.	TRBJ2-7	15	.	TRBV7-9	CASSEGVPILYEQYF	TGTGCCAGCAGCGAGGGGGTCCCGATCCTCTACGAGCAGTACTTC
.	TRBJ1-4	15	TRBD1	TRBV27	CASSRQGSANEKLFF	TGTGCCAGCAGCAGACAGGGGTCGGCTAATGAAAAACTGTTTTTT
.	TRBJ2-1	20	TRBD2	TRBV4-2	CASSQLPLGIAGGLYNEQFF	TGTGCCAGCAGCCAATTGCCGTTGGGGATAGCGGGGGGGCTTTACAATGAGCAGTTCTTC
.	TRBJ1-5	18	TRBD1	TRBV25-1	CASSSLGDRGPGNQPQHF	TGTGCCAGCAGTTCCCTTGGGGACAGGGGACCGGGCAATCAGCCCCAGCATTTT
.	TRBJ2-1	15	TRBD1	TRBV5-1	CASSSGDRDINEQFF	TGCGCCAGCAGCTCAGGAGACAGGGACATCAATGAGCAGTTCTTC
.	TRBJ2-1	14	.	TRBV3-1	CASSQDTPGAEQFF	TGTGCCAGCAGCCAAGACACTCCGGGCGCTGAGCAGTTCTTC
many	TRBJ2-7	14	TRBD1	TRBV10-3	CATYSGTGGDEQYF	TGTGCCACCTACTCCGGGACAGGGGGTGACGAGCAGTACTTC
.	TRBJ2-7	16	TRBD2	TRBV11-2	CASSWILAGEVYEQYF	TGTGCCAGCAGCTGGATCCTAGCGGGGGAGGTCTACGAGCAGTACTTC
.	TRBJ2-7	15	.	TRBV20-1	CSAREGVGDYYEQYF	TGCAGTGCCAGAGAGGGTGTCGGAGACTACTACGAGCAGTACTTC
.	TRBJ2-5	16	TRBD2	TRBV5-1	CAGNPAGALYQETQYF	TGCGCCGGCAACCCAGCGGGGGCCCTCTACCAAGAGACCCAGTACTTC
.	TRBJ1-6	19	TRBD1	TRBV27	CASSFLDRGILGIGSPLHF	TGTGCCAGCAGTTTTTTGGACAGGGGGATCCTGGGGATCGGTTCACCCCTCCACTTT
.	TRBJ2-1	16	.	TRBV24-1	CAASDLDPRAYNEQFF	TGTGCCGCCAGTGATTTGGACCCCCGGGCATACAATGAGCAGTTCTTC
few	TRBJ2-7	15	TRBD2	TRBV27	CASSSSPSGGYEQYF	TGTGCCAGCAGCTCCAGTCCATCGGGGGGGTACGAGCAGTACTTC
.	TRBJ2-1	13	.	TRBV30	CAWRTDFHNEQFF	TGTGCCTGGAGAACGGACTTTCACAATGAGCAGTTCTTC
few	TRBJ2-3	15	.	TRBV5-1	CASSKGNTGTDTQYF	TGCGCCAGCAGCAAAGGAAATACAGGCACAGATACGCAGTATTTT
few	TRBJ2-5	15	.	TRBV7-2	CASSPILGPQETQYF	TGTGCCAGCAGCCCCATTCTAGGACCCCAAGAGACCCAGTACTTC
.	TRBJ1-2	14	TRBD1	TRBV27	CASSLGGGGQVYTF	TGTGCCAGCAGTTTAGGTGGTGGGGGACAGGTCTACACCTTC
.	TRBJ2-5	14	.	TRBV6-5	CASSYGGEVNEQYF	TGTGCCAGCAGTTACGGGGGAGAGGTCAATGAGCAGTACTTC
few	TRBJ1-2	17	TRBD1	TRBV4-1	CASSQGPGQGANYGYTF	TGCGCCAGCAGCCAAGGTCCGGGACAGGGAGCCAACTATGGCTACACCTTC
.	TRBJ2-3	11	.	TRBV29-1	CSVSQGDTQYF	TGCAGCGTATCACAGGGAGATACGCAGTATTTT
few	TRBJ1-6	14	TRBD1	TRBV7-9	CASYPGTGNSPLHF	TGTGCCAGCTACCCAGGGACAGGGAATTCACCCCTCCACTTT
.	TRBJ2-2	12	.	TRBV29-1	CSVVRGDGELFF	TGCAGCGTTGTCAGGGGGGACGGGGAGCTGTTTTTT
few	TRBJ2-7	14	TRBD1	TRBV5-6	CASTKTGDSYEQYF	TGTGCCAGCACCAAGACAGGGGATTCGTACGAGCAGTACTTC
many	TRBJ2-1	17	TRBD2	TRBV5-1	CASTPRTSGRENNEQFF	TGCGCCAGCACCCCAAGGACTAGCGGGAGGGAAAACAATGAGCAGTTCTTC
few	TRBJ2-4	15	.	TRBV18	CASSAGQAGKNIQYF	TGTGCCAGCTCCGCCGGGCAGGCCGGCAAAAACATTCAGTACTTC
.	TRBJ2-1	13	.	TRBV27	CASSVGTNNEQFF	TGTGCCAGCAGTGTCGGAACTAACAATGAGCAGTTCTTC
few	TRBJ2-3	15	.	TRBV10-3	CAISERVDFTDTQYF	TGTGCCATCAGTGAGAGGGTGGACTTCACAGATACGCAGTATTTT
few	TRBJ2-5	15	TRBD2	TRBV7-9	CASSFLAGAEETQYF	TGTGCCAGCAGCTTTCTAGCGGGAGCGGAAGAGACCCAGTACTTC
.	TRBJ1-2	14	.	TRBV27	CASRPDQGNYGYTF	TGTGCCAGCAGGCCCGACCAGGGAAACTATGGCTACACCTTC
.	TRBJ2-1	16	TRBD1	TRBV24-1	CAASDNDRGGYNEQFF	TGTGCCGCCAGTGACAATGACAGGGGGGGGTACAATGAGCAGTTCTTC
.	TRBJ1-3	12	.	TRBV2	CASSENVRTEYF	TGTGCCAGCAGTGAGAATGTCAGGACCGAATATTTT
.	TRBJ2-7	17	.	TRBV15	CATSRPQGEFTYNEQYF	TGTGCCACCAGCAGACCCCAAGGGGAGTTCACCTACAATGAGCAGTACTTC
.	TRBJ1-2	15	.	TRBV5-1	CASSLVQGSNYGYTF	TGCGCCAGCAGCTTGGTACAGGGTTCTAACTATGGCTACACCTTC
.	TRBJ2-7	12	.	TRBV29-1	CSVGGLVGEQYF	TGCAGCGTTGGCGGCTTAGTAGGCGAGCAGTACTTC